Each of the 6 T cell receptor beta chains below was sequenced from the same sample in a study of human T cells and chemical hapten exposure. Time point given: healthy volunteer bleed at 2 weeks. Unfractionated whole blood yielded total RNA. MiXCR, run by TCRdb on the RACE reads, gives a single entry per CDR3 protein. Of 80,000 to 100,000 distinct CDR3 sequences listed, about 8.7% are singletons. Source material: whole blood. The source of these receptors is a female donor in good health. Some clones in this sample may be carry-over from other donors' samples.

This clonotype was seen more than once but under ten times. The rearrangement uses TRBV28 and TRBJ2-1; D possibly corresponds to TRBD1 (6 bases). Germline values: CDR1 MDHEN, CDR2 SYDVKM. There are 16 residues in the CDR3. Trimming removed 3 bases at V and 8 bases at J, with 20 bases between. Written as DNA, the CDR3 is TGTGCCAGCAGTTTTCCCCTAGGTAGGGGGAAGGATGAGCAGTTCTTC. It translates to CASSFPLGRGKDEQFF.

The genes are TRBV6-6 and TRBJ2-3, with D unclear. The V gene lost 2 bases and the J gene lost 4 bases, with 4 bases spanning the gap. Germline CDR1 reads MNHNY; CDR2 reads SVGAGI (reference sequence). The CDR3 is made up of 12 amino acids. Here the CDR3 DNA reads TGTGCCAGCAGTTACCCCTCAGATACGCAGTATTTT. Translating gives CASSYPSDTQYF.

This clonotype appeared many times. The chain carries TRBV3-1 and TRBJ1-5; TRBD1 agrees at 8 bases. This CDR3 spans 14 amino acids. The trim removed 1 base at V and 9 bases at J, leaving 5 bases unmatched. Germline V gene data show CDR1 as LGHDT and CDR2 as YNNKEL (reference sequence). The CDR3 spells CASSQGTGKRPQHF. In nucleotides, the CDR3 is TGTGCCAGCAGCCAAGGGACAGGGAAAAGGCCCCAGCATTTT.

The CDR3 sequence: CASSYAPGIGELFF. CDR3 nucleotides: TGTGCCAGCAGTTACGCCCCCGGCATCGGGGAGCTGTTTTTT. This chain uses TRBV6-2 or TRBV6-3 with TRBJ2-2; D is unresolved. This CDR3 has 14 amino acids. Trimming shortened V by 2 bases and J by 7 bases, and 11 bases separated the two germline ends. Germline V CDR1 and CDR2: MNHEY, SVGEGT.

This clonotype was detected a few times. The rearrangement joins TRBV9 to TRBJ2-3; TRBD2 aligns across 13 bases. Looked up from germline, CDR1 is SGDLS and CDR2 is YYNGEE. J gave up 0 bases and V 4 bases, and 5 bases lay outside the gene matches. The CDR3 runs 17 residues. Here the CDR3 DNA reads TGTGCCAGCAGCTCGGGACTAGCGGGGCTAAGCACAGATACGCAGTATTTT. Amino acid sequence: CASSSGLAGLSTDTQYF.

This clonotype occurred many times. The chain couples TRBV12-5 to TRBJ1-3; D is unresolved. Germline lookup yields CDR1 LGHNT and CDR2 FRNRAP. V was trimmed by 1 base and J by 3 bases, leaving 10 bases between them. This CDR3 region has 15 residues. The chain's CDR3 is CASGLGQVIGNTIYF. The CDR3 DNA reads TGTGCTAGTGGTTTGGGCCAGGTCATTGGAAACACCATATATTTT.